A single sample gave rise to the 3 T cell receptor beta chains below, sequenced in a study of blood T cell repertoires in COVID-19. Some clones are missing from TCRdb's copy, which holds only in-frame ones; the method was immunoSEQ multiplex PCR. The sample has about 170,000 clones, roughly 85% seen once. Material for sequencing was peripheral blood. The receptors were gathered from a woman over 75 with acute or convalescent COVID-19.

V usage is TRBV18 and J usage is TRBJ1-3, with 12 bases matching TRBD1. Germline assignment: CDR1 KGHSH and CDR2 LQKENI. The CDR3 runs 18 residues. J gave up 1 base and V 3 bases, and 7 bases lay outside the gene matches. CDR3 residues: CASSPNAGQGASGNTIYF. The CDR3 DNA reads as TGTGCCAGCTCACCGAATGCGGGACAGGGGGCTTCTGGAAACACCATATATTTT.

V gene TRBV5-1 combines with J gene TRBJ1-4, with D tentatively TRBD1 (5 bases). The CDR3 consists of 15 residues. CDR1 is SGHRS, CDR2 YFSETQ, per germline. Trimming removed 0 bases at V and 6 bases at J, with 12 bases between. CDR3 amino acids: CASSLGRREDEKLFF. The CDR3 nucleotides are TGCGCCAGCAGCTTGGGGCGCAGGGAGGATGAAAAACTGTTTTTT.

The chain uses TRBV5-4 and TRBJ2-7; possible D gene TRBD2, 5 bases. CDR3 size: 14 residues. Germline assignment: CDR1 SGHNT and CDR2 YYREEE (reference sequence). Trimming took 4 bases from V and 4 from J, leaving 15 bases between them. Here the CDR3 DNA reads TGTGCCAGCAGCCCCGGACTGAAAATTTACGAGCAGTACTTC. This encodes CASSPGLKIYEQYF. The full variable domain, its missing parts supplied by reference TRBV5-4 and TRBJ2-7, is ETGVTQSPTHLIKTRGQQVTLRCSSQSGHNTVSWYQQALGQGPQFIFQYYREEENGRGNFPPRFSGLQFPNYSSELNVNALELDDSALYLCASSPGLKIYEQYFGPGTRLTVT.